These T cell receptor beta chains were read from a single sample in a study of blood T cell repertoires in COVID-19. Method: immunoSEQ multiplex PCR; TCRdb's copy keeps in-frame clones and lacks some. The table lists about 490,000 clones, 70% to 90% of them singletons. Sequenced: peripheral blood. Source of these receptors: a human donor in a cohort sampled during active COVID-19. Each CDR3 is given with its conserved first and last residue. The D gene is left open where the match is weak. Expanded clones get a size class; other rows say once, few or many, or leave the size out.

CASSSPGQGGEPQHF	TGTGCCAGCAGTAGTCCGGGACAGGGAGGTGAGCCCCAGCATTTT	TRBV28	NA	15	TRBJ1-5	TRBD1
CASNGLAGPLSYNEQFF	TGTGCCAGCAATGGACTAGCGGGACCCCTCTCCTACAATGAGCAGTTCTTC	TRBV2	few	17	TRBJ2-1	TRBD2
CASSIALTGAVNHGYTF	TGTGCCAGTAGTATAGCCCTGACAGGGGCCGTAAACCATGGCTACACCTTC	TRBV19	NA	17	TRBJ1-2	TRBD1
CASSQGAGNTIYF	TGTGCCAGTAGCCAAGGGGCTGGAAACACCATATATTTT	TRBV19	NA	13	TRBJ1-3	NA
CASRGREKLFF	TGTGCCAGCCGAGGGCGCGAAAAACTGTTTTTT	TRBV7-3	NA	11	TRBJ1-4	NA
CASSPALALGTDTQYF	TGTGCCAGCTCACCCGCACTGGCCCTAGGCACGGATACGCAGTATTTT	TRBV18	NA	16	TRBJ2-3	NA
CASSHGDRGRGNEQFF	TGCGCCAGCAGCCATGGAGACAGGGGGCGCGGGAATGAGCAGTTCTTC	TRBV4-1	NA	16	TRBJ2-1	TRBD1
CASSLAQEGNTEAFF	TGCGCCAGCAGCTTGGCACAGGAGGGGAACACTGAAGCTTTCTTT	TRBV5-1	NA	15	TRBJ1-1	NA
CASSPHSSPNTEAFF	TGTGCCAGCAGTCCACATTCCTCACCCAACACTGAAGCTTTCTTT	TRBV27	NA	15	TRBJ1-1	NA
CASIPRDRGLSTEAFF	TGTGCCAGTATCCCCCGGGACAGGGGGCTAAGCACTGAAGCTTTCTTT	TRBV19	NA	16	TRBJ1-1	TRBD1
CASSLSWGRTYIEKLFF	TGTGCCAGCAGTTTATCGTGGGGGCGAACATATATCGAAAAACTGTTTTTT	TRBV27	NA	17	TRBJ1-4	NA
CATSGEGQGSGELFF	TGTGCCACCAGTGGCGAGGGACAGGGGAGCGGGGAGCTGTTTTTT	TRBV24-1	NA	15	TRBJ2-2	TRBD1
CARRTSSSYNEQFF	TGTGCCAGAAGGACTAGCAGCTCCTACAATGAGCAGTTCTTC	TRBV2	few	14	TRBJ2-1	TRBD2
CATAGDPTDTQYF	TGTGCCACCGCGGGCGACCCCACAGATACGCAGTATTTT	TRBV24-1	NA	13	TRBJ2-3	NA
CASSLVGLAGSDTQYF	TGTGCCAGCAGCTTGGTGGGACTAGCGGGATCAGATACGCAGTATTTT	TRBV5-4	NA	16	TRBJ2-3	TRBD2
CAGNRDRRDTIYF	TGTGCCGGGAACCGGGACAGGAGAGACACCATATATTTT	TRBV2	NA	13	TRBJ1-3	TRBD1
CASRPDRGVYNEQFF	TGTGCCAGCAGGCCGGACAGGGGAGTATACAATGAGCAGTTCTTC	TRBV28	once	15	TRBJ2-1	TRBD1
CASSLTGRASYEQYF	TGTGCCAGCAGCTTAACGGGCAGGGCCTCCTACGAGCAGTACTTC	TRBV7-3	NA	15	TRBJ2-7	NA
CATSDERRRQYF	TGTGCCACCAGTGATGAAAGAAGGAGGCAGTACTTC	TRBV24-1	NA	12	TRBJ2-7	NA
CASSQDGSGDWEQYF	TGCGCCAGCAGCCAAGATGGTAGCGGGGACTGGGAGCAGTACTTC	TRBV4-1	NA	15	TRBJ2-7	TRBD2
CASSARTGAEAFF	TGTGCCAGCAGCGCCCGAACAGGGGCTGAAGCTTTCTTT	TRBV9	once	13	TRBJ1-1	TRBD1
CASSLGGGKTDTQYF	TGTGCCAGCAGCTTAGGGGGAGGGAAGACAGATACGCAGTATTTT	TRBV7-9	NA	15	TRBJ2-3	TRBD2
CASSAAVREGQETQYF	TGTGCCAGCAGCGCAGCGGTGCGGGAGGGACAAGAGACCCAGTACTTC	TRBV9	NA	16	TRBJ2-5	TRBD2
CATSGGTSTDTQYF	TGTGCCACCAGTGGGGGGACTAGCACAGATACGCAGTATTTT	TRBV24-1	NA	14	TRBJ2-3	NA
CASSLNRVYGYTF	TGTGCCAGCAGCTTAAACAGGGTCTATGGCTACACCTTC	TRBV7-8	NA	13	TRBJ1-2	NA
CASSFVTGTDHGELFF	TGCGCCAGCAGCTTCGTGACTGGGACAGACCACGGGGAGCTGTTTTTT	TRBV5-1	once	16	TRBJ2-2	TRBD1
CASRRQPYSGNTIYF	TGTGCCAGTAGGCGGCAGCCTTACTCTGGAAACACCATATATTTT	TRBV19	few	15	TRBJ1-3	NA
CASSRAATNEKLFF	TGTGCCAGTAGCAGGGCCGCAACTAATGAAAAACTGTTTTTT	TRBV19	NA	14	TRBJ1-4	NA
CASSQTGPGLAGGPLFYNEQFF	TGTGCCAGCAGTCAAACGGGCCCGGGACTAGCGGGAGGGCCCTTATTCTACAATGAGCAGTTCTTC	TRBV28	NA	22	TRBJ2-1	TRBD2
CASSWTGGLGNTIYF	TGTGCCAGCAGTTGGACAGGGGGCCTTGGAAACACCATATATTTT	TRBV2	NA	15	TRBJ1-3	TRBD1
CASSVETGLSGNTIYF	TGTGCCAGCAGCGTAGAGACAGGGCTCTCTGGAAACACCATATATTTT	TRBV9	NA	16	TRBJ1-3	TRBD1
CAWKIGTGHGYTF	TGTGCCTGGAAGATTGGGACAGGGCATGGCTACACCTTC	TRBV30	once	13	TRBJ1-2	TRBD1
CALRAKETQYF	TGTGCCTTGAGAGCCAAAGAGACCCAGTACTTC	TRBV30	NA	11	TRBJ2-5	NA